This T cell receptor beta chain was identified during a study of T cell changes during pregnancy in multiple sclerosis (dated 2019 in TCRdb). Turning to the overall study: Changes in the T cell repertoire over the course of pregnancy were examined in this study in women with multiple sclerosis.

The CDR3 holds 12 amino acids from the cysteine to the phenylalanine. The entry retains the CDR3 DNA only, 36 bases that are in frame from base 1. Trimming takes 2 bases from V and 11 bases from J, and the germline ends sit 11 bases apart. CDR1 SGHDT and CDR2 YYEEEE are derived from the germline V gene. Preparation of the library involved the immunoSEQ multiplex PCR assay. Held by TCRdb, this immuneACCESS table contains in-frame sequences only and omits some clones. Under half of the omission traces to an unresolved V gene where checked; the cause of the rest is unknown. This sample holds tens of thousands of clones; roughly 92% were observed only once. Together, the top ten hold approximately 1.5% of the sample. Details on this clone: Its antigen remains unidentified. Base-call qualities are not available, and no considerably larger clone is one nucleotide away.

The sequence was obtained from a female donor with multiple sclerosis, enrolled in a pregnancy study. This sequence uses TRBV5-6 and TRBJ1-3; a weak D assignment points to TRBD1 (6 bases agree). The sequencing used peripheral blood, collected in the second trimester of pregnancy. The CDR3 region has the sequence CASSFSGVAIYF. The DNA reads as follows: TGTGCCAGCAGCTTTTCAGGGGTGGCCATATATTTT.